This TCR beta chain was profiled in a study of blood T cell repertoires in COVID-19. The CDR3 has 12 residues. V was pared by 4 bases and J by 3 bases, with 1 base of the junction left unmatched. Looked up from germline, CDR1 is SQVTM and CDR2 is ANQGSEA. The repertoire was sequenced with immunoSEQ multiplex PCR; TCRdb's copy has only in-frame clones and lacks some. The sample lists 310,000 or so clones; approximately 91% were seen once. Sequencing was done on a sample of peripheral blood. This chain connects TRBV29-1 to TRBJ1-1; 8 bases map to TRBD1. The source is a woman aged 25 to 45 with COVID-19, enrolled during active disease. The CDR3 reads CSVAQGDTEAFF. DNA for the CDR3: TGCAGCGTTGCACAGGGGGACACTGAAGCTTTCTTT.